Below, 7 T cell receptor beta chains from the same sample are listed, as sequenced in a study of T-cell memory formation after mild COVID-19. TCRdb ran MiXCR on the 5' RACE reads and lists one entry per CDR3 protein. The profile shows around 320,000 distinct CDR3 sequences, approximately 29% of them singletons. The source material was PBMCs or a T cell subset sorted from them (not recorded which). Receptors were obtained from an adult woman who had mild COVID-19 (a few samples of this study predate the infection). Cell type and time point are not known.

The chain employs TRBV19 and TRBJ1-1; TRBD1 matches at 9 bases. The length of the CDR3 is 17 residues. V was pared by 7 bases and J by 1 base, with 13 bases of the junction left unmatched. The germline gives CDR1 LNHDA, CDR2 SQIVND (reference sequence). CDR3 region: CASNTLWDRDRNTEAFF. CDR3 coding DNA: TGTGCCAGTAACACCCTTTGGGACAGGGATCGGAACACTGAAGCTTTCTTT.

There are a few counts of this clonotype. The CDR3 region has the DNA TGTGCCAGCAGCGTGAGGGCTATAGCGGGGGGCACAGATACGCAGTATTTT. This translates into CASSVRAIAGGTDTQYF. The V and J genes are TRBV9 and TRBJ2-3, with TRBD2 matching 9 bases. Germline assignment: CDR1 SGDLS and CDR2 YYNGEE. V lost 2 bases and J lost 1; bases outside the gene matches: 8. This CDR3 is 17 amino acids long.

This clonotype has only a few counts. This sequence joins TRBV12-3 or TRBV12-4 and TRBJ2-3; 7 nucleotides match TRBD2. CDR3 length equals 16 residues. Losses at the gene ends were 8 bases for V and 2 bases for J; bases not matched to a gene: 13. CDR3 nucleotides: TGTGCCAGCGGCTCTTTTCCGGGGGGTACCACAGATACGCAGTATTTT. It is translated as CASGSFPGGTTDTQYF.

This clonotype was counted a few times. V gene TRBV12-3 or TRBV12-4 combines with J gene TRBJ2-1; D is possibly TRBD2 (6 bases). The CDR3 is 13 amino acids. V was cut by 6 bases and J by 1 base, with 7 bases left in between. CDR3 DNA sequence: TGTGCCAGCAGGCGGGATTCCTACAATGAGCAGTTCTTC. Translated, it gives CASRRDSYNEQFF.

The V and J genes are TRBV9 and TRBJ1-2, with a possible D match to TRBD1 (6 bases). V was clipped by 0 bases and J by 0 bases, with 12 bases between them. Germline loops: CDR1 SGDLS, CDR2 YYNGEE. The CDR3 is made up of 16 amino acids. CDR3 loop: CASSVVPGASNYGYTF. CDR3 nucleotide sequence: TGTGCCAGCAGCGTAGTCCCGGGGGCGTCTAACTATGGCTACACCTTC.

V usage is TRBV12-3 or TRBV12-4 and J usage is TRBJ1-1; D is unclear. V was trimmed by 7 bases and J by 3 bases, leaving 15 bases between them. The length of the CDR3 is 14 residues. This CDR3 is CASIGSLWDTEAFF. The CDR3 DNA is TGTGCCAGCATCGGCTCGTTGTGGGACACTGAAGCTTTCTTT.

The chain joins TRBV7-8 to TRBJ2-2; tentatively, D is TRBD2 (5 bases). Germline CDR1 reads SGHVS; CDR2 reads FQNEAQ. V was pared by 8 bases and J by 5 bases, with 15 bases between. The CDR3 is 14 amino acids. CDR3 sequence (DNA): TGTGCCAGCTCCCCCCTCTCGGGGACCGGGGAGCTGTTTTTT. As protein: CASSPLSGTGELFF.